Sequencing of this T cell receptor (beta chain) was carried out in a study of cytomegalovirus exposure and HLA in healthy donors. Study findings and constraints: Analyses of presence/absence relied on an assumption of roughly uniform sequencing depth across donors. Cytomegalovirus status was reportedly diagnosed by the classifier with high specificity and sensitivity.

PCR used 60 Vbeta primers and 13 Jbeta primers. Per the original data handling: Unique TCR beta chains numbered around 80 million in a later analysis, with around 10 million shared. The repertoire was sequenced with immunoSEQ multiplex PCR; TCRdb's copy has only in-frame clones and lacks some. V and J calls and clone size follow that table, whereas D and trimming were derived from the DNA. The sample records roughly 200,000 clones, around 73% being singletons. This clone was counted a few times. Its antigen remains unknown. The CDR3 sequence is 12 residues long. The ends lost 6 bases at V and 8 bases at J; junction bases unmatched: 8. The germline gives CDR1 SQVTM, CDR2 ANQGSEA.

The source material was PBMCs. The TCR was taken from a man in his 60s in good health and CMV-seronegative. This chain links TRBV29-1 with TRBJ1-2; TRBD1 matches 8 bases. DNA of the CDR3: TGCAGCGTCTCCGACAGGGGTTACGGCTACACCTTC. Translating it yields CSVSDRGYGYTF.